The clone carrying this T cell receptor beta chain was seen repeatedly, ten times or more. The data were taken from a study of Graves' ophthalmopathy and Graves' hyperthyroidism. Amplification targeted the TCR beta CDR3 regions, with RNA transcripts as the source material. In the first round, RT-PCR was carried out with HTBI primers, and a multiplex PCR formed the second round. A single record per CDR3 protein comes from TCRdb applying MiXCR to the multiplex PCR reads. This sample has hundreds of thousands of distinct CDR3 sequences, with just over 40% found just once. The sequenced sample was peripheral blood. This receptor was taken from an adult man with Graves' ophthalmopathy.

CDR3 region: CSVEGWDKNSYEQYF. CDR3 nucleotide sequence: TGCAGCGTTGAAGGATGGGACAAAAACTCCTACGAGCAGTACTTC. This chain connects TRBV29-1 to TRBJ2-7; a possible D gene is TRBD1 (6 bases). This CDR3 contains 15 residues. The germline CDR1 and CDR2 sequences are SQVTM and ANQGSEA. V lost 1 base and J 0 bases, leaving 13 bases between the germline ends.